This T cell receptor beta chain was found in a study of blood T cell repertoires in COVID-19. Whole-study context: Donors of Cohort 3 who recovered were those that had two negative PCRs, clearance, or symptom resolution. T cells, B-cell-depleted T cells, or PBMCs provided the cDNA or gDNA that served as material. Samples representing acute and convalescent COVID-19 were sourced from the United States, Italy and Spain.

The CDR3 extends over 14 amino acids. Germline lookup yields CDR1 MDHEN and CDR2 SYDVKM. V lost 5 bases and J 1 base, leaving 12 bases between the germline ends. Authors' processing steps: Estimates of nucleated cell counts were drawn from the amplification of reference gene primers. The repertoire was sequenced with immunoSEQ multiplex PCR; TCRdb's copy has only in-frame clones and lacks some. V, J and clone size derive from that table, while D and trimming were established from the DNA sequence. The repertoire includes about 280,000 clones, 88% of them detected once, and around 2% sits in the top ten.

Sequences were obtained from PBMCs or T cells enriched from blood (not recorded which). The rearrangement joins TRBV28 to TRBJ2-7; maybe TRBD2 (5 bases). The clonotype originates from a woman aged 55-69 years in a cohort exposed to, infected with or recovered from COVID-19 (not recorded which). CDR3 amino acids: CASSKVGKSYEQYF. CDR3 in DNA: TGTGCCAGCAGTAAGGTCGGGAAGTCCTACGAGCAGTACTTC. Filled out from reference TRBV28 and TRBJ2-7, the complete variable domain reads DVKVTQSSRYLVKRTGEKVFLECVQDMDHENMFWYRQDPGLGLRLIYFSYDVKMKEKGDIPEGYSVSREKKERFSLILESASTNQTSMYLCASSKVGKSYEQYFGPGTRLTVT.